This TCR beta chain came from a study of cytomegalovirus exposure and HLA in healthy donors. The PCR contained 60 Vbeta and 13 Jbeta primers. Sequencing used immunoSEQ multiplex PCR; TCRdb keeps in-frame clones, though not all of them. The sample contains under 150,000 clones, approximately 84% of which appear only once. The V gene lost 2 bases and the J gene lost 1 base, with 7 bases spanning the gap. The germline gives CDR1 SGDLS, CDR2 YYNGEE. The CDR3 is 13 residues long. Sequenced input: PBMCs. This TCR derives from a woman aged 40 to 50 in good health and CMV-seronegative. The V call is TRBV9, the J call TRBJ2-7; D gene ambiguous. CDR3: CASSVSPSYEQYF. The CDR3 DNA follows: TGTGCCAGCAGCGTGAGTCCTTCCTACGAGCAGTACTTC. Filled out from reference TRBV9 and TRBJ2-7, the complete variable domain reads DSGVTQTPKHLITATGQRVTLRCSPRSGDLSVYWYQQSLDQGLQFLIQYYNGEERAKGNILERFSAQQFPDLHSELNLSSLELGDSALYFCASSVSPSYEQYFGPGTRLTVT.